The 14 T cell receptor beta chains listed next were all sequenced from one sample in a study of cytomegalovirus exposure and HLA in healthy donors. PCR involved 60 Vbeta and 13 Jbeta primers. This table comes from immunoSEQ multiplex PCR, and its TCRdb copy is limited to in-frame clones, with some not included. The sample yields fewer than 110,000 clones, more than 70% seen once. Material: PBMCs. These receptors came from a man in his thirties or forties in good health and CMV-seronegative.

The V gene is TRBV25-1, the J gene TRBJ2-3; 7 bases map to TRBD2. The V gene end was trimmed by 4 bases and the J gene end by 4 bases; junction bases not matched to a gene: 2. The CDR3 is 13 residues long. In germline, CDR1 is MGHDK, CDR2 SYGVNS. CDR3 nucleotides: TGTGCCAGCAGTGTTGCGGGGGCAGATACGCAGTATTTT. Amino acids: CASSVAGADTQYF. Looking up the rest from reference TRBV25-1 and TRBJ2-3 gives the full variable domain: EADIYQTPRYLVIGTGKKITLECSQTMGHDKMYWYQQDPGMELHLIHYSYGVNSTEKGDLSSESTVSRIRTEHFPLTLESARPSHTSQYLCASSVAGADTQYFGPGTRLTVL.

The chain recombines TRBV5-1 with TRBJ2-1; the match to TRBD2 covers 7 bases. The CDR3 is made up of 14 amino acids. Germline CDR1 reads SGHRS; CDR2 reads YFSETQ. V gave up 7 bases and J gave up 8 bases; unmatched junction bases: 12. CDR3 amino acids: CASSASGPRDEQFF. The CDR3 DNA reads as TGCGCCAGCTCGGCTAGCGGTCCTAGAGATGAGCAGTTCTTC.

The chain uses TRBV5-1 and TRBJ2-4; TRBD1 might be the D (6 bases). Trimming shortened V by 0 bases and J by 8 bases, and 12 bases separated the two germline ends. The CDR3 runs 14 residues. Germline V gene sequence: CDR1 SGHRS, CDR2 YFSETQ. CDR3 in DNA: TGCGCCAGCAGCTTGGGGCAGGGGCGGGACATTCAGTACTTC. Protein sequence: CASSLGQGRDIQYF.

This clone was seen a few times. The chain has TRBV28 and TRBJ1-1; maybe TRBD1 (6 bases). V was clipped by 3 bases and J by 5 bases, with 16 bases between them. This CDR3 is 15 amino acids long. Germline V gene sequence: CDR1 MDHEN, CDR2 SYDVKM. CDR3 residues: CASSFEGRGATEAFF. In DNA, the CDR3 is TGTGCCAGCAGTTTTGAGGGTCGGGGGGCTACTGAAGCTTTCTTT.

The chain uses TRBV19 and TRBJ2-7, with TRBD2 matching 9 bases. The CDR3 has 15 residues. With 3 bases clipped from V and 4 bases from J, the junction kept 7 bases outside the gene matches. CDR1 is LNHDA and CDR2 is SQIVND in the germline V gene (reference sequence). The CDR3 DNA reads TGTGCCAGTAGTATGAAGTCTAGCGGGGATTACGAGCAGTACTTC. It is translated as CASSMKSSGDYEQYF.

The chain carries TRBV2 and TRBJ1-1; 7 positions agree with TRBD1. The CDR3 length is 14 residues. With 6 bases clipped from V and 1 base from J, the junction kept 5 bases outside the gene matches. Germline loops: CDR1 SNHLY, CDR2 FYNNEI. CDR3 in amino acids: CASRVGQQNTEAFF. The CDR3 DNA follows: TGTGCCAGCAGGGTGGGACAGCAGAACACTGAAGCTTTCTTT.

This clone was observed once. The chain uses TRBV4-1 and TRBJ1-1, with a possible D match to TRBD1 (6 bases). With 1 base removed from V and 1 base from J, the gap between germline ends came to 16 bases. Germline V gives CDR1 MGHRA, CDR2 YSYEKL. The CDR3 runs 17 residues. CDR3 protein: CASSQGPRGFGNTEAFF. CDR3 coding DNA: TGCGCCAGCAGCCAAGGACCCAGGGGTTTCGGGAACACTGAAGCTTTCTTT.

This clone was counted a few times. J is TRBJ2-5 and V is TRBV9, with 9 bases identical to TRBD2. CDR3 length: 15 amino acids. Germline V gives CDR1 SGDLS, CDR2 YYNGEE. V shed 4 bases and J 2 bases; nucleotides not matched to a gene: 6. The CDR3 DNA sequence: TGTGCCAGCAGCAAACAGCGGGGGGTACAAGAGACCCAGTACTTC. This sequence encodes CASSKQRGVQETQYF.

This chain links TRBV29-1 with TRBJ2-7; 8 positions agree with TRBD1. J gave up 2 bases and V 1 base, and 4 bases lay outside the gene matches. The CDR3 is made up of 14 amino acids. The germline V gene has CDR1 SQVTM and CDR2 ANQGSEA. The CDR3 reads CSVEGTGQTYEQYF. The DNA of the CDR3 is TGCAGCGTTGAAGGGACAGGGCAAACCTACGAGCAGTACTTC.

The CDR3: CASSTRWASGLQETQYF. DNA of the CDR3: TGCGCCAGCAGCACCCGTTGGGCTAGCGGTCTCCAAGAGACCCAGTACTTC. This chain joins TRBV4-1 and TRBJ2-5, with TRBD2 matching over 7 bases. The junction had 13 bases not matched to a gene; V was cut back by 5 bases and J by 1 base. The CDR3 runs to 17 residues. CDR1 MGHRA and CDR2 YSYEKL come from the germline V gene.

V gene TRBV7-8 combines with J gene TRBJ1-1; the D is unclear. V lost 5 bases to trimming and J lost 0 bases, with 19 bases between them. The CDR3 spans 17 residues. CDR1 is SGHVS and CDR2 is FQNEAQ in the germline V gene. Here the CDR3 DNA reads TGTGCCAGCAGCCCTCGGTGGACGAGGGATATGAACACTGAAGCTTTCTTT. Residues: CASSPRWTRDMNTEAFF. The entire variable domain, with the rest obtained from reference TRBV7-8 and TRBJ1-1, is as follows: GAGVSQSPRYKVAKRGQDVALRCDPISGHVSLFWYQQALGQGPEFLTYFQNEAQLDKSGLPSDRFFAERPEGSVSTLKIQRTQQEDSAVYLCASSPRWTRDMNTEAFFGQGTRLTVV.

This clone has a single count. The chain combines TRBV12-5 with TRBJ2-3; 8 bases are a match to TRBD1. The trim removed 0 bases at V and 7 bases at J, leaving 6 bases unmatched. In germline, CDR1 is LGHNT, CDR2 FRNRAP. The CDR3 contains 15 residues. Here the CDR3 DNA reads TGTGCTAGTGGTTTGGTACGGGACAGGTTTTATACGCAGTATTTT. It yields the protein CASGLVRDRFYTQYF.

The genes are TRBV30 and TRBJ2-7; unclear D gene. Germline V gene sequence: CDR1 GTSNPN, CDR2 SVGIG (reference sequence). The length of the CDR3 is 12 residues. V dropped 2 bases and J dropped 2 bases, with 7 bases sitting between them. The CDR3 here is CAWSPVAYEQYF. The CDR3 DNA reads TGTGCCTGGAGTCCGGTTGCCTACGAGCAGTACTTC. Together with reference TRBV30 and TRBJ2-7, the CDR3 gives the full variable domain: SQTIHQWPATLVQPVGSPLSLECTVEGTSNPNLYWYRQAAGRGLQLLFYSVGIGQISSEVPQNLSASRPQDRQFILSSKKLLLSDSGFYLCAWSPVAYEQYFGPGTRLTVT.

The chain is built from TRBV28 and TRBJ2-7, with TRBD1 identical over 7 bases. This CDR3 has 14 residues. Germline trimming cut 2 bases from V and 7 bases from J; bases unmatched to any gene: 8. Germline V gene lookup returns CDR1 MDHEN and CDR2 SYDVKM. The CDR3 sequence is CASSLGTARGEQYF. The CDR3, as DNA: TGTGCCAGCAGTTTAGGGACAGCCCGAGGGGAGCAGTACTTC.